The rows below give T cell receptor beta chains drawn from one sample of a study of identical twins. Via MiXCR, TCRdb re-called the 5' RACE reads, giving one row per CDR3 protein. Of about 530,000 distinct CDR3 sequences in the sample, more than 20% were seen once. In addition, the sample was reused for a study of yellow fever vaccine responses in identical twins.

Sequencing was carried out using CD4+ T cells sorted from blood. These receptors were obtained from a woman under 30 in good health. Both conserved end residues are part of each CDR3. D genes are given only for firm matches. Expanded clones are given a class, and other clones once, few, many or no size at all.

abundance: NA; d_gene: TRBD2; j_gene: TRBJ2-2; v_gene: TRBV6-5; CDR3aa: CASSYPMRLAGGRTGELFF; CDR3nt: TGTGCCAGCAGTTACCCAATGAGACTAGCGGGAGGGAGGACCGGGGAGCTGTTTTTT
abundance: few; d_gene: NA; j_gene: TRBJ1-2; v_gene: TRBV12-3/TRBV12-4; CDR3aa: CASSLLGQLVGYTF; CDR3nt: TGTGCCAGCAGTTTACTGGGACAACTTGTGGGCTACACCTTC
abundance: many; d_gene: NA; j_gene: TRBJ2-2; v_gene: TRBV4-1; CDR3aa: CASSQEVFERGELFF; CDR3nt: TGCGCCAGCAGCCAAGAGGTCTTTGAGAGGGGGGAGCTGTTTTTT
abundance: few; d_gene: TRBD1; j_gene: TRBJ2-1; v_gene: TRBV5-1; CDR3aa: CASSLTGDGDEQFF; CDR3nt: TGCGCCAGCAGCTTGACAGGGGACGGGGATGAGCAGTTCTTC
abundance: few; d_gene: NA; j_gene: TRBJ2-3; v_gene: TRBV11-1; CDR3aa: CASSYLPGTDTQYF; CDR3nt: TGTGCCAGCAGCTATTTGCCAGGGACAGATACGCAGTATTTT
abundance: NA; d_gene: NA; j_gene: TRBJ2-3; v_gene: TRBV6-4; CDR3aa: CASSDEWTHTRTDTQYF; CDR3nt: TGTGCCAGCAGTGACGAATGGACTCACACCCGGACAGATACGCAGTATTTT
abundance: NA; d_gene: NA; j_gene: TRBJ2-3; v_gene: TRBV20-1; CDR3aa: CSASRTALDTQYF; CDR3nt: TGCAGTGCTAGCCGGACGGCCCTAGATACGCAGTATTTT
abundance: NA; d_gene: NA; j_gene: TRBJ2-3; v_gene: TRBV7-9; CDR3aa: CASSLAGFSTDTQYF; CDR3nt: TGTGCCAGCAGCTTAGCGGGGTTTAGCACAGATACGCAGTATTTT
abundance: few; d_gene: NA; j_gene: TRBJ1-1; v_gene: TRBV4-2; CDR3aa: CASSRGEGSAEAFF; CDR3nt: TGTGCCAGCAGCCGCGGAGAGGGGAGCGCTGAAGCTTTCTTT
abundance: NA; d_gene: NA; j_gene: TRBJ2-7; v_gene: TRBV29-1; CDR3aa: CSVSDGGAHYEQYF; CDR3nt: TGCAGCGTTAGTGATGGGGGGGCCCACTACGAGCAGTACTTC
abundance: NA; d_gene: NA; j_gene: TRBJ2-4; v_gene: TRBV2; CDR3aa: CASTARFRENIQYF; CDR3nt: TGTGCCAGCACCGCGAGGTTTCGTGAAAACATTCAGTACTTC
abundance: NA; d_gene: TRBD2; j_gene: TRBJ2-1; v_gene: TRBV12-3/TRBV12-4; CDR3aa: CASSRTSGGANNEQFF; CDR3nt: TGTGCCAGCAGTAGGACTAGCGGGGGAGCGAACAATGAGCAGTTCTTC
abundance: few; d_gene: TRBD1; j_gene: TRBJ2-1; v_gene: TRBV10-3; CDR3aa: CAITRTGFDNEQFF; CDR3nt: TGTGCCATCACCCGGACAGGGTTTGACAATGAGCAGTTCTTC
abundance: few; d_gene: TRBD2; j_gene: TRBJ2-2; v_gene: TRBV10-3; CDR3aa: CAISDRLAGKTLGELFF; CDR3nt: TGTGCCATCAGTGATCGTCTAGCGGGCAAGACCTTGGGGGAGCTGTTTTTT
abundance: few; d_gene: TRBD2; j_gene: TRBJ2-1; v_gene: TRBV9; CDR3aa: CASSVVGLADYNEQFF; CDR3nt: TGTGCCAGCAGCGTAGTAGGACTAGCGGATTACAATGAGCAGTTCTTC
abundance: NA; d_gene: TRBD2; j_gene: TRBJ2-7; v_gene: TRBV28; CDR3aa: CASSSASNSGGYEQYF; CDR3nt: TGTGCCAGCAGTTCCGCCTCGAATAGCGGGGGGTACGAGCAGTACTTC
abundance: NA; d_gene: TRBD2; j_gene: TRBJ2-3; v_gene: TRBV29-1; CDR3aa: CSVESGIATDTQYF; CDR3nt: TGCAGCGTTGAAAGCGGGATAGCGACAGATACGCAGTATTTT
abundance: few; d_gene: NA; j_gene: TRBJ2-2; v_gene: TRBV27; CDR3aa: CASSLEVGAPGAELFF; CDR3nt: TGTGCCAGCAGTTTAGAGGTCGGGGCCCCCGGCGCGGAGCTGTTTTTT
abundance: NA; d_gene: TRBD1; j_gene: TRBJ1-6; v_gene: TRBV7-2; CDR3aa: CASSFATGGHSPLHF; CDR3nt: TGTGCCAGCAGCTTTGCTACAGGGGGTCATTCACCCCTCCACTTT
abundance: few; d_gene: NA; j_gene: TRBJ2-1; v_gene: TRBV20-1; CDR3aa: CSASVFNNEQFF; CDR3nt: TGCAGTGCTAGTGTCTTTAACAATGAGCAGTTCTTC
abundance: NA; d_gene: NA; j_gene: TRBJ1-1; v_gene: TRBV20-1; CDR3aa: CSAPDIMNTEAFF; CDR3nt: TGCAGTGCTCCGGACATCATGAACACTGAAGCTTTCTTT
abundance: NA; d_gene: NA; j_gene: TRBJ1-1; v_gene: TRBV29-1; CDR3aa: CSVRWAADTEAFF; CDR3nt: TGCAGCGTTAGATGGGCGGCAGACACTGAAGCTTTCTTT
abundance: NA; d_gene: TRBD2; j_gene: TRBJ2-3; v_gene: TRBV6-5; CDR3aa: CASSYNPGASGVYTQYF; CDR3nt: TGTGCCAGCAGTTACAATCCGGGGGCTAGCGGGGTGTATACGCAGTATTTT
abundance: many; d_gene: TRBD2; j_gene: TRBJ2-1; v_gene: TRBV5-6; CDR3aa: CASSRTSGNFYNEQFF; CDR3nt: TGTGCCAGCAGCCGGACTAGCGGGAACTTCTACAATGAGCAGTTCTTC
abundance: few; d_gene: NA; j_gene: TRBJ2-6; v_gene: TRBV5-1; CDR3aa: CASSLVGNLDVLTF; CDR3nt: TGCGCCAGCAGCTTGGTTGGCAATTTGGACGTCCTGACTTTC
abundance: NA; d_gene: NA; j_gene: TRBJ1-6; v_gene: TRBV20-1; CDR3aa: CSARDAGYNSPLHF; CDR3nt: TGCAGTGCTAGAGATGCGGGGTACAATTCACCCCTCCACTTT
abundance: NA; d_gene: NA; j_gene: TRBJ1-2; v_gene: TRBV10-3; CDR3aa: CATERGPPYYGYTF; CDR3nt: TGTGCCACCGAACGGGGTCCTCCCTACTATGGCTACACCTTC
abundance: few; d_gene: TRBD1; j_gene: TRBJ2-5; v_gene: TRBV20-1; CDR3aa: CSASPGTAKETQYF; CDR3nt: TGCAGTGCGTCACCCGGGACAGCTAAAGAGACCCAGTACTTC
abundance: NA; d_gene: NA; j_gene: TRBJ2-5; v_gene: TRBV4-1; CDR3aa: CASSQPTVRETQYF; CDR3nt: TGCGCCAGCAGCCAACCGACAGTCCGGGAGACCCAGTACTTC
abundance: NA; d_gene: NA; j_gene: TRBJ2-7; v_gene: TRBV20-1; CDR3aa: CSARDDRIGVNYEQYF; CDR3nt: TGCAGTGCTAGAGATGATCGGATCGGGGTGAACTACGAGCAGTACTTC
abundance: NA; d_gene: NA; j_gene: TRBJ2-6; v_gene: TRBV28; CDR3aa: CASSVTDRSGANVLTF; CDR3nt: TGTGCCAGCAGTGTGACTGACCGCTCTGGGGCCAACGTCCTGACTTTC
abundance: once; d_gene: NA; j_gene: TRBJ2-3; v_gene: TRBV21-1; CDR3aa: CASSRPRTDTDTQYF; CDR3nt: TGTGCCAGCAGCCGCCCTCGGACTGACACAGATACGCAGTATTTT
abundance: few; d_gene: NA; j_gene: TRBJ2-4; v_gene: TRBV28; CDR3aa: CASSLPRRGLFKNIQYF; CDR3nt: TGTGCCAGCAGTTTACCACGGCGGGGTTTGTTTAAAAACATTCAGTACTTC
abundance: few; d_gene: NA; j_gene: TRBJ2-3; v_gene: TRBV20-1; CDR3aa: CSVRIGATDTQYF; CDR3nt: TGCAGTGTCAGGATAGGGGCCACAGATACGCAGTATTTT
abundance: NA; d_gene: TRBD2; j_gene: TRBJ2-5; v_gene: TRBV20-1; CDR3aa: CSARELGGNKETQYF; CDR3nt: TGCAGTGCTAGAGAGTTGGGGGGGAACAAGGAGACCCAGTACTTC
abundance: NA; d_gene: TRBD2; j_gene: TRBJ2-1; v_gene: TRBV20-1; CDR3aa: CSAYPTSGRLGEQFF; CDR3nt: TGCAGTGCTTATCCGACTAGCGGGAGACTGGGTGAGCAGTTCTTC
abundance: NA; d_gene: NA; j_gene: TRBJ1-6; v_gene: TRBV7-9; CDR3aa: CASSLDSGRRLNSPLHF; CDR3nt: TGTGCCAGCAGCCTCGATTCGGGCCGGCGTCTTAATTCACCCCTCCACTTT
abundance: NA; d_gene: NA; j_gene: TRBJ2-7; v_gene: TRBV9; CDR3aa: CASSVDPGTTNYEQYF; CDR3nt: TGTGCCAGCAGCGTAGATCCCGGGACAACTAACTACGAGCAGTACTTC
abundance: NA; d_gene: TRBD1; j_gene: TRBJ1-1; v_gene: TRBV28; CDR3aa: CASSLWDRTNTEAFF; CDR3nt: TGTGCCAGCAGTTTATGGGACAGGACTAACACTGAAGCTTTCTTT
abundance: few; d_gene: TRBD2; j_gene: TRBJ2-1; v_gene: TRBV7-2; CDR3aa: CASSGSPSGYNEQFF; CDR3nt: TGTGCCAGCAGCGGAAGCCCTAGCGGGTACAATGAGCAGTTCTTC
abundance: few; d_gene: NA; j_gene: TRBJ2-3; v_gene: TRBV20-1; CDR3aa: CSAPRPLTDTQYF; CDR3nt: TGCAGTGCTCCCCGTCCGCTCACAGATACGCAGTATTTT
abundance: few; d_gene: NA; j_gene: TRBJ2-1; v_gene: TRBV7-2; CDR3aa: CASSGSGSSSVSSYNEQFF; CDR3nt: TGTGCCAGCAGCGGTAGCGGAAGCTCCTCCGTCAGCTCCTACAATGAGCAGTTCTTC
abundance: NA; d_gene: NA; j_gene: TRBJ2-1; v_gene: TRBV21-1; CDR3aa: CASSKSGGDNNEQFF; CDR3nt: TGTGCCAGCAGCAAATCTGGCGGGGATAACAATGAGCAGTTCTTC
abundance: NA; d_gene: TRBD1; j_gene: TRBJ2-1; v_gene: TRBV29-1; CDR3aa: CSAPSYGTGSGSKYNEQFF; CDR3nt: TGCAGCGCTCCGTCGTACGGGACAGGGAGCGGGTCAAAATACAATGAGCAGTTCTTC